This T cell receptor (beta chain) was sequenced in a study of naive and memory T cell subsets. For this clonotype: Its antigen is currently unknown.

Two oligonucleotides, mixed equimolar, formed the beta constant-region primer covering TRBC1 and TRBC2. Nested alpha and beta constant-region primers with the SP2 primer drove four PCR rounds on ligated cDNA. TCRdb recomputed calls from the UMI-ligation and nested PCR reads with MiXCR, one row per CDR3 protein. The repertoire holds roughly 100,000 distinct CDR3 sequences, with 11% as singletons. Regarding the study as a whole: A few larger clonotypes appeared in naive repertoires, especially CD8, possibly memory cells re-expressing CD45RA. TCR counts from RNA may reflect activation-linked expression changes.

Germline V gives CDR1 MDHEN, CDR2 SYDVKM. Trimming cost V 3 bases and J 2 bases, with 14 bases left between them. The CDR3 runs 15 residues. The genes are TRBV28 and TRBJ2-7, with a weak D call TRBD2 (6 bases). The sequence came from a human donor in good health. Source material: naive CD4+ T cells from blood. The DNA of the CDR3 is TGTGCCAGCAGTTTCATCGGGACTGCTGCCTACGAGCAGTACTTC. Its protein product is CASSFIGTAAYEQYF.